Below, one T cell receptor (beta chain) is given with its context. What it binds is not known. The use of a sample-barcoded 5' primer and a J-beta primer mix characterized a second PCR of roughly 6 to 11 cycles. One entry per CDR3 protein, called by TCRdb with MiXCR from the 5' RACE reads. The sample contains about 510,000 distinct CDR3 sequences, about a quarter of which appear only once. CDR3 length: 14 amino acids. Trimming left V 7 bases short and J 7 bases short, with 19 bases between. The germline V gene encodes CDR1 MNHNS and CDR2 SASEGT. This sample stems from a study of blood T cells in healthy people across ages. Study-wide context: About one barcoded beta molecule was captured per two T cells (by template switching). Study results and limitations: There were more naive CD4+ cells and higher diversity in long-lived donors than in aged donors.

This sample was also put to use in a study of T cells of mothers and their children.

This receptor was identified in a boy aged 2-9 years in good health. Sequencing used blood. The chain recombines TRBV6-1 with TRBJ1-2, with D unresolved. The chain's CDR3 is CASTPEVGRSGYTF. CDR3 nucleotides: TGTGCCAGCACGCCCGAGGTGGGGAGGAGTGGCTACACCTTC.